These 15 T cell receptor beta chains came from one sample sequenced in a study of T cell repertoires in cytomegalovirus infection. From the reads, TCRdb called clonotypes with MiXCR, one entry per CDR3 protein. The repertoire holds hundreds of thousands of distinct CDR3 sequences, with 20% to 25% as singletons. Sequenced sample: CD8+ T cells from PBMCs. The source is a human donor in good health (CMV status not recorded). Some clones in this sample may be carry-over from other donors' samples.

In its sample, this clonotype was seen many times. The CDR3 coding sequence is TGTGCCAGCAGCTTAGGGACCGGGACTAGCGGGACCTACGAGCAGTACTTC. Translation: CASSLGTGTSGTYEQYF. The V gene is TRBV7-6, the J gene TRBJ2-7; 13 nucleotides agree with TRBD2. V shed 1 base and J 2 bases; nucleotides not matched to a gene: 5. Germline CDR1 reads SGHVS; CDR2 reads FNYEAQ. The CDR3 is made up of 17 amino acids.

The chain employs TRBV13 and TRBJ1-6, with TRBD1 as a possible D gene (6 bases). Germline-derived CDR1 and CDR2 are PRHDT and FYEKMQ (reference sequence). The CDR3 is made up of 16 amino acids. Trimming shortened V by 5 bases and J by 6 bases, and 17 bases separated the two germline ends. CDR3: CASSLSGELPNSPLHF. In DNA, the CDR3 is TGTGCCAGCAGCCTCTCAGGGGAGCTTCCTAATTCACCCCTCCACTTT. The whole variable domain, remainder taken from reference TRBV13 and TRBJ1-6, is AAGVIQSPRHLIKEKRETATLKCYPIPRHDTVYWYQQGPGQDPQFLISFYEKMQSDKGSIPDRFSAQQFSDYHSELNMSSLELGDSALYFCASSLSGELPNSPLHFGNGTRLTVT.

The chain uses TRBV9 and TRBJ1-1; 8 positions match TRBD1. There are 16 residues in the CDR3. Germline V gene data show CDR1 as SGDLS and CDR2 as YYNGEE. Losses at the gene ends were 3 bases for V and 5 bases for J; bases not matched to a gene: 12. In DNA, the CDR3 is TGTGCCAGCAGCGCTCAGACAGGGGAGATTGGTACTGAAGCTTTCTTT. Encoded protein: CASSAQTGEIGTEAFF.

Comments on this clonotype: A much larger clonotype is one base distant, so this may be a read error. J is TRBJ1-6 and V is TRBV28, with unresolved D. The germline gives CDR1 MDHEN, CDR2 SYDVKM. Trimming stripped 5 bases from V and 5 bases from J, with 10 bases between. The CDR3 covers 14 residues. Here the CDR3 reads CASSAIDNNSPLHF. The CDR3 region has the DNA TGTGCCAGCAGTGCCATCGATAATAATTCACCCCTCCACTTT.

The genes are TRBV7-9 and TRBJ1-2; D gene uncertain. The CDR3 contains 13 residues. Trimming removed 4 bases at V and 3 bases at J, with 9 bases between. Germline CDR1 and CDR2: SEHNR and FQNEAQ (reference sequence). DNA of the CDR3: TGTGCCAGCAGCTCACCTCAGGACTATGGCTACACCTTC. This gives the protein CASSSPQDYGYTF.

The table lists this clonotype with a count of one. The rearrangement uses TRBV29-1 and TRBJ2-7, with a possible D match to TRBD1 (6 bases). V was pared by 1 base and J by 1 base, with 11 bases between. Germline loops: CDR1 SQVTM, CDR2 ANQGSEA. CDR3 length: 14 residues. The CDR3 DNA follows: TGCAGCGTTGAAGGGGAGACAGGTTCCTACGAGCAGTACTTC. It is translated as CSVEGETGSYEQYF.

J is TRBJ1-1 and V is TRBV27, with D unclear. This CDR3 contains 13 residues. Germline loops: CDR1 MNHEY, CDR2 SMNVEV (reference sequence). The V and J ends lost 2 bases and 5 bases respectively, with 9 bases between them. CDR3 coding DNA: TGTGCCAGCAGTTTAATGGCCCGGACTGAAGCTTTCTTT. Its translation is CASSLMARTEAFF.

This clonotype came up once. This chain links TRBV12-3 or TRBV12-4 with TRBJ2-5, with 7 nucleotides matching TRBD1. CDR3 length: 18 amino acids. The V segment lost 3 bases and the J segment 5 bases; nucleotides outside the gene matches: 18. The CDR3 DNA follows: TGTGCCAGCAGTTTTATTCTGGAAGGGGGCAGGGAAGAGGAGACCCAGTACTTC. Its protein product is CASSFILEGGREEETQYF.

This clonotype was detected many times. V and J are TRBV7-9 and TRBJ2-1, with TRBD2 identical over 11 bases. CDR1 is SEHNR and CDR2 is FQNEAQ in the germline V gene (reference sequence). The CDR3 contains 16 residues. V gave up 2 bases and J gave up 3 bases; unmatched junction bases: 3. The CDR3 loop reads CASSLRTSGGYNEQFF. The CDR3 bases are TGTGCCAGCAGCTTAAGAACTAGCGGGGGCTACAATGAGCAGTTCTTC.

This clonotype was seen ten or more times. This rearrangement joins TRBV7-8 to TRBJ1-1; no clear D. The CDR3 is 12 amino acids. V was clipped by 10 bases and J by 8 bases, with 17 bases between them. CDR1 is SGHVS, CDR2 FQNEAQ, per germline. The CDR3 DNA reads TGTGCCATCGAGGAGGTAGGCTTGGAAGCTTTCTTT. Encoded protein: CAIEEVGLEAFF.

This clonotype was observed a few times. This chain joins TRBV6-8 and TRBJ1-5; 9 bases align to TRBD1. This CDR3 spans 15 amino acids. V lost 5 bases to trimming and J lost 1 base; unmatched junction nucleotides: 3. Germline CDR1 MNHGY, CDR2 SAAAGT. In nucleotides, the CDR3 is TGTGCCAGCAGTCCCGACAGGGGGAGCAATCAGCCCCAGCATTTT. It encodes CASSPDRGSNQPQHF.

CDR3 amino acids: CASSLDRGRADTQYF. As DNA, the CDR3 is TGTGCCAGCAGCTTGGACAGGGGGCGAGCAGATACGCAGTATTTT. The chain combines TRBV5-6 with TRBJ2-3, with TRBD1 identical over 9 bases. The trim removed 0 bases at V and 4 bases at J, leaving 3 bases unmatched. This CDR3 has 15 residues. Looked up from germline, CDR1 is SGHDT and CDR2 is YYEEEE.

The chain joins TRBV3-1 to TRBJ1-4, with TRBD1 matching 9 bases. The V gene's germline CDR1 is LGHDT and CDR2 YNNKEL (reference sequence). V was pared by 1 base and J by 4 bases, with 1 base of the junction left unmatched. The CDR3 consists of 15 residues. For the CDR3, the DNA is TGTGCCAGCAGCCAAGGGACAGGGGATAATGAAAAACTGTTTTTT. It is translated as CASSQGTGDNEKLFF.

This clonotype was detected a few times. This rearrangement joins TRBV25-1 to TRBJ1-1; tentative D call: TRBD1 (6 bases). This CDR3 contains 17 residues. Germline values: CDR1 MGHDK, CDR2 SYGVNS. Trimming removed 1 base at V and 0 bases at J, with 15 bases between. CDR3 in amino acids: CASSEFGTTPMNTEAFF. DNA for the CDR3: TGTGCCAGCAGTGAATTTGGGACAACCCCCATGAACACTGAAGCTTTCTTT.

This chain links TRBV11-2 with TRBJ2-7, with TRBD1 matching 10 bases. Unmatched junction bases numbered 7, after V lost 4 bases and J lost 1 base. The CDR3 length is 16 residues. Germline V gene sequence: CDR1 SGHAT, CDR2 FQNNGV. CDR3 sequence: CASSWGQGSDSYEQYV. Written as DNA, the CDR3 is TGTGCCAGCAGCTGGGGACAGGGGTCGGATTCCTACGAGCAGTACGTC.